This is a list of T cell receptor beta chains from one sample in a study of T cells in Graves' hyperthyroidism and ophthalmopathy. TCRdb re-called the multiplex PCR reads through MiXCR, storing one row per CDR3 protein. The repertoire includes 300,000 to 400,000 distinct CDR3 sequences, around 14% of them detected once, and 9.2% sits in the top ten. The sequencing input was blood. The receptors here all came from a woman under 30 with Graves' hyperthyroidism. CDR3s include the opening cysteine and the closing phenylalanine or tryptophan. Each record gives: V gene, D gene, clone size, J gene, CDR3 DNA, CDR3 protein. The D gene is left open where the match is weak. Part of the rows lack a size; the others show once, few, many or a class for expanded clones.

>TRBV19|.|.|TRBJ1-2
TGTGCCAGCGAGGGTTCGGGTAACTATGGCTACACCTTC
CASEGSGNYGYTF
>TRBV6-1|TRBD2|many|TRBJ2-3
TGTGCCAGCAGACGACTAGCGGCAACAGATACGCAGTATTTT
CASRRLAATDTQYF
>TRBV6-1|TRBD2|.|TRBJ2-3
TGTGCCAGCAGGATCACGGGGGGTTATAATACGCAGTATTTT
CASRITGGYNTQYF
>TRBV12-3/TRBV12-4|.|many|TRBJ2-7
TGTGCCAGCAGTTTCGCACAGGGTAACGAGCAGTACTTC
CASSFAQGNEQYF
>TRBV27|.|many|TRBJ1-2
TGTGCCAGCAGTGACTCCAGGGGAGGGTATGGCTACACCTTC
CASSDSRGGYGYTF
>TRBV15|.|many|TRBJ2-3
TGTGCCACCAGCACCCAGGGACAAGGCACAGATACGCAGTATTTT
CATSTQGQGTDTQYF
>TRBV10-3|.|many|TRBJ2-7
TGTGCCACCTCCAGAAAGGCGGTGAGCTCCTACGAGCAGTACTTC
CATSRKAVSSYEQYF
>TRBV27|.|.|TRBJ1-1
TGTGCCAGCAGCCGCTCCTTCGGGGACACTGAAGCTTTCTTT
CASSRSFGDTEAFF
>TRBV7-2|TRBD2|.|TRBJ2-3
TGTGCCAGCAGCTTAGCGGGACTAGCGGGAGTGAGGACAGATACGCAGTATTTT
CASSLAGLAGVRTDTQYF
>TRBV27|TRBD2|few|TRBJ2-1
TGTGCCAGCAGTAGGGGGACTAGCGGGAAAAATGAGCAGTTCTTC
CASSRGTSGKNEQFF
>TRBV12-3/TRBV12-4|TRBD2|many|TRBJ2-5
TGTGCCAGCAGTTTACTAGCGGGACCGCAAGAGACCCAGTACTTC
CASSLLAGPQETQYF
>TRBV4-2|TRBD2|many|TRBJ2-1
TGTGCCAGCAGCCGACCGGGGACTAGCGGGGATTCCTACAATGAGCAGTTCTTC
CASSRPGTSGDSYNEQFF
>TRBV5-1|TRBD1|.|TRBJ1-2
TGCGCCAGCAGCCCTCAGGGGGGACCGCAGTCTGGCTACACCTTC
CASSPQGGPQSGYTF
>TRBV30|TRBD1|many|TRBJ1-5
TGTGCCTGGAGTTCCGGGACAGGGGCTTGGCCCCAGCATTTT
CAWSSGTGAWPQHF
>TRBV6-1|.|many|TRBJ2-3
TGTGCCAGCTCCGCGACAGAGGGGGCAGATACGCAGTATTTT
CASSATEGADTQYF
>TRBV7-9|TRBD2|.|TRBJ2-2
TGTGCCAGCAGCTTACGACTAGCGGGAGTAGGCACCGGGGAGCTGTTTTTT
CASSLRLAGVGTGELFF
>TRBV19|.|few|TRBJ1-5
TGTGCCAGTAGCCGCGCGGGGCAGCCCCAGCATTTT
CASSRAGQPQHF
>TRBV7-8|TRBD1|many|TRBJ2-7
TGTGCCAGCAGCACCCGGACAGGCCCAAAATCCTACGAGCAGTACTTC
CASSTRTGPKSYEQYF
>TRBV5-1|TRBD1|many|TRBJ1-5
TGCGCCAGCAGCTTGGAGGGGGCCGGGAGCAATCAGCCCCAGCATTTT
CASSLEGAGSNQPQHF
>TRBV20-1|.|.|TRBJ2-2
TGCAGCGCGCCGACCGGATTCGGGGGGCCTGGCACCGGGGAGCTGTTTTTT
CSAPTGFGGPGTGELFF
>TRBV4-1|.|few|TRBJ1-1
TGCGCCAGCAGCCAACTTTTACTCGACAGACTGAACACTGAAGCTTTCTTT
CASSQLLLDRLNTEAFF
>TRBV24-1|.|few|TRBJ2-5
TGTGCCACCAGAGGGGTATACGGGGAGACCCAGTACTTC
CATRGVYGETQYF
>TRBV2|.|many|TRBJ1-1
TGTGCCAGCAGTGAAGAGGGGGGTGCGAACACTGAAGCTTTCTTT
CASSEEGGANTEAFF
>TRBV9|.|few|TRBJ1-2
TGTGCCAGCAGCGCTCTCCTCCAGGACAACTATGGCTACACCTTC
CASSALLQDNYGYTF
>TRBV20-1|TRBD2|few|TRBJ2-2
TGCAGTGCTTACCGGGGGGGCAACACCGGGGAGCTGTTTTTT
CSAYRGGNTGELFF
>TRBV7-8|.|many|TRBJ1-2
TGTGCCAGCAGCTTCATGGGGGAACGGGGCTACACCTTC
CASSFMGERGYTF
>TRBV28|TRBD2|.|TRBJ2-1
TGTGCCAGCAGTTTGGAGCTAGCGGGGGCCCCTCCAGTCTTC
CASSLELAGAPPVF
>TRBV9|.|.|TRBJ1-3
TGTGCCAGCAGCGTAGGGCAGGGCTCTGGAAACACCATATATTTT
CASSVGQGSGNTIYF
>TRBV20-1|.|many|TRBJ2-5
TGCAGTGCTCGGGGCCTAGAGACCCAGTACTTC
CSARGLETQYF
>TRBV19|.|.|TRBJ2-7
TGTGCCAGTAGTTCCTCGGGGACTTCCTACGAGCAGTACTTC
CASSSSGTSYEQYF
>TRBV3-1|TRBD2|.|TRBJ2-5
TGTGCCAGCAGCTCACTCCGAACCAAAACTAGCGGAAGCCTGATACAAGAGACCCAGTACTTC
CASSSLRTKTSGSLIQETQYF
>TRBV6-1|.|many|TRBJ1-5
TGTGCCAGCTTCGAACAGGGCGCCTTTGGACAGCCCCAGCATTTT
CASFEQGAFGQPQHF
>TRBV7-9|.|many|TRBJ1-1
TGTGCCAGCAGCTTAGCGAGGGGGGTCCCGGGACGGAGGAAGGACACTGAAGCTTTCTTT
CASSLARGVPGRRKDTEAFF
>TRBV5-5|.|many|TRBJ1-1
TGTGCCAGCAGCTTTTTAGCCTCGCCTACAGTGAACACTGAAGCTTTCTTT
CASSFLASPTVNTEAFF
>TRBV11-1|.|many|TRBJ2-7
TGTGCCAGCAGCACCCCCGGTCCCCGCGAGCAGTACTTC
CASSTPGPREQYF
>TRBV20-1|.|many|TRBJ2-7
TGCAGTGCTAGAGATCTGGCTAGCCCTTGGGGCGAGCAGTACTTC
CSARDLASPWGEQYF
>TRBV14|.|.|TRBJ2-5
TGTGCCAGCAGCCAGCGGGCCAAACTAGGGTCGCGAGGAGAGACCCAGTACTTC
CASSQRAKLGSRGETQYF
>TRBV20-1|.|many|TRBJ2-2
TGCAGTGCTAGAGATCAAAACTCCTACACCGGGGAGCTGTTTTTT
CSARDQNSYTGELFF
>TRBV7-9|TRBD2|many|TRBJ2-5
TGTGCCAGCAGCTCCGGACTAGCGGGGCCCCAAGAGACCCAGTACTTC
CASSSGLAGPQETQYF
>TRBV5-5|TRBD1|few|TRBJ1-4
TGTGCCAGCAGGCAAGGGGGCGCGTTTTCCTCTGAAAAACTGTTTTTT
CASRQGGAFSSEKLFF
>TRBV5-1|.|many|TRBJ2-7
TGCGCCAGCCGCTCGGGTTACAACTACGAGCAGTACTTC
CASRSGYNYEQYF
>TRBV9|.|few|TRBJ1-6
TGTGCCAGCAGCGTAGGCCCGAGCTCCTATAATTCACCCCTCCACTTT
CASSVGPSSYNSPLHF
>TRBV20-1|TRBD2|many|TRBJ2-3
TGCAGTGTTGAGGCGGGGGGGACAGATACGCAGTATTTT
CSVEAGGTDTQYF
>TRBV28|.|.|TRBJ1-2
TGTGCCAGCAGTAACCTGAGAGGGGGCTACACCTTC
CASSNLRGGYTF
>TRBV3-1|TRBD2|many|TRBJ2-1
TGTGCCAGCAGCCTTGGGACTACCCACAATGAGCAGTTCTTC
CASSLGTTHNEQFF
>TRBV7-9|.|.|TRBJ1-1
TGTGCCAGCAGCTTAGGTGCTCAGAAGAACACTAAAGCTTTCTTT
CASSLGAQKNTKAFF
>TRBV9|TRBD1|many|TRBJ1-2
TGTGCCAGCAGCGTTACGGGACAGGGGGTTGGCTACACCTTC
CASSVTGQGVGYTF
>TRBV12-3/TRBV12-4|.|many|TRBJ1-1
TGTGCCAGCAGTTTCGAGCAGGGGTTCATGAACACTGAAGCTTTCTTT
CASSFEQGFMNTEAFF
>TRBV4-1|.|few|TRBJ1-5
TGCGCCAGCAGCCAAGAATGGTACAAGGGGACGGGCTATAGCAATCAGCCCCAGCATTTT
CASSQEWYKGTGYSNQPQHF
>TRBV20-1|.|many|TRBJ2-3
TGCAGTGCTCCATCAGTGATAAGCACAGATACGCAGTATTTT
CSAPSVISTDTQYF
>TRBV20-1|TRBD1|.|TRBJ1-6
TGCAGTGCTGTCAGATTCCGGGACAGTAACCTACCCCTCCACTTT
CSAVRFRDSNLPLHF
>TRBV3-1|.|many|TRBJ2-1
TGTGCCAGCAGCGATTTTACCCAAGAGCAGTTCTTC
CASSDFTQEQFF